One T cell receptor (beta chain) is described in this entry. Trimming stripped 2 bases from V and 6 bases from J, with 24 bases between. This CDR3 spans 18 amino acids. Germline assignment: CDR1 MDHEN and CDR2 SYDVKM. This sample is drawn from a study of blood T cell repertoires in COVID-19. Study as a whole: The United States, Italy and Spain were the sources of the acute and convalescent COVID-19 samples.

In the original analysis: Scientists estimated how many nucleated cells there were by amplifying reference gene primers. Only in-frame clones appear in the TCRdb table, and some are missing; sequencing was by immunoSEQ multiplex PCR. V, J and clone size are taken as reported in that table, and D and trimming were inferred from the DNA itself. The sample consists of about 160,000 clones, approximately 92% of them appearing once. This chain joins TRBV28 and TRBJ2-3; no firm D call. The receptor's source is a woman aged 45-59 years with acute or convalescent COVID-19. Sequenced input: peripheral blood. Here the CDR3 DNA reads TGTGCCAGCAGTTTACCCCCAGGCAGGATTTTGAGTAAGGATACGCAGTATTTT. Amino acid sequence: CASSLPPGRILSKDTQYF.